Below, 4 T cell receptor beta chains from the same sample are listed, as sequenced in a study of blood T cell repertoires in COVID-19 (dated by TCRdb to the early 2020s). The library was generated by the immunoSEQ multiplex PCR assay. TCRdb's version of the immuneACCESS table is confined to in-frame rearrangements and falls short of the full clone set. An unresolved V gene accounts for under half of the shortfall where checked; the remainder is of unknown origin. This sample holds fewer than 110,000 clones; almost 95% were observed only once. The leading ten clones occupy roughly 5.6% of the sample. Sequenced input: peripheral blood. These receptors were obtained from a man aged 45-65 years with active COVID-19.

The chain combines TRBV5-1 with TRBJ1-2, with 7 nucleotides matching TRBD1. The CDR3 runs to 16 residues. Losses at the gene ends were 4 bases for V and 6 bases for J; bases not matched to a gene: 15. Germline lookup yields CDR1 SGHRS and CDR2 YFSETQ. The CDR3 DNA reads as TGCGCCAGCAGCCCAGAACAGGGGATGGTTTTTCATGGCTACACCTTC. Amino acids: CASSPEQGMVFHGYTF.

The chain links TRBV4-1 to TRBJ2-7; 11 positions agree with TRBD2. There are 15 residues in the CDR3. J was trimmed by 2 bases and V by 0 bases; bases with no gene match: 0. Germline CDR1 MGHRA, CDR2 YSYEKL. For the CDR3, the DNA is TGCGCCAGCAGCCAAGAGGGACTAGCGGCCTACGAGCAGTACTTC. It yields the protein CASSQEGLAAYEQYF.

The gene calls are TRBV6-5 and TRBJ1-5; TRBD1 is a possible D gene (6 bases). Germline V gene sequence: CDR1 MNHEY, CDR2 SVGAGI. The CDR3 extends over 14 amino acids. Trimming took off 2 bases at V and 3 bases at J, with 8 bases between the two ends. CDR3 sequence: CASSYDRFNQPQHF. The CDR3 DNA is TGTGCCAGCAGTTACGACAGGTTCAATCAGCCCCAGCATTTT.

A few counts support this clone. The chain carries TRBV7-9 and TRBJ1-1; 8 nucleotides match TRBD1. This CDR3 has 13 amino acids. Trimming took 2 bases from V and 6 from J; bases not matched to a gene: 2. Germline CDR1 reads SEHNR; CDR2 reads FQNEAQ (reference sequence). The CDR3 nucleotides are TGTGCCAGCAGCTTAAAGACAGGGGCTGAAGCTTTCTTT. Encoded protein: CASSLKTGAEAFF.